These T cell receptor beta chains were read from a single sample in a study of CD8 T cells in Susac syndrome. In TCRdb, the immunoSEQ multiplex PCR reads were re-called with MiXCR into one record per CDR3 protein. The repertoire holds approximately 180,000 distinct CDR3 sequences, approximately 94% seen once, with 0.093% in the top ten. Sequencing was done on a sample of CD4+ T cells from PBMCs. All receptors come from a human donor with multiple sclerosis. The CDR3 runs from the conserved cysteine through the conserved F or W. The D gene is left open where the match is weak. Size is stated for part of the rows, as once, few or many counts, or as a class when the clone is expanded.

TRBD2	TRBJ2-1	TRBV5-4	once	TGTGCCAGCAGCGAGGGACTAGCGGGATTCAATGAGCAGTTCTTC	CASSEGLAGFNEQFF
-	TRBJ2-2	TRBV3-1	-	TGTGCCAGCAGCCACCCACCGGGGGGGGAGCTGTTTTTT	CASSHPPGGELFF
-	TRBJ2-1	TRBV20-1	once	TGCAGTGCTCCCCTCCTTGGGGGGGCGAACAATGAGCAGTTCTTC	CSAPLLGGANNEQFF
TRBD1	TRBJ1-1	TRBV12-3/TRBV12-4	-	TGTGCCAGCACCGACCCAGGGGGGACAGGGGGCACTGAAGCTTTCTTT	CASTDPGGTGGTEAFF
-	TRBJ1-1	TRBV4-3	-	TGCGCCAGCAGCCAAGGGAGGACAGTGAACACTGAAGCTTTCTTT	CASSQGRTVNTEAFF
TRBD1	TRBJ2-3	TRBV20-1	-	TGCAGTGCTTCCCGCTTGCTAGGACAGGGGGCCTCTAGCACAGATACGCAGTATTTT	CSASRLLGQGASSTDTQYF
TRBD2	TRBJ2-5	TRBV5-6	-	TGTGCCAGCAGCTCCCGGGGACTAGCGGCCTACCAGTACTTC	CASSSRGLAAYQYF
-	TRBJ1-2	TRBV1	-	TGCACCAGCAGCCTGGACAGTCGTTACTATGGCTACACCTTC	CTSSLDSRYYGYTF
TRBD1	TRBJ2-5	TRBV29-1	few	TGCAGCGTTGTCAGGGGGCAAGAGACCCAGTACTTC	CSVVRGQETQYF
-	TRBJ2-5	TRBV9	-	TGTGCCAGCAGCCGAACCCTCGGGCAGACCCAGTACTTC	CASSRTLGQTQYF
-	TRBJ2-3	TRBV29-1	-	TGCAGCGTAAACACCCGGGGCTATTCCACAGATACGCAGTATTTT	CSVNTRGYSTDTQYF
-	TRBJ2-1	TRBV14	-	TGTGCCAGCAGCCAAGGATTCAGCGCGGGGTCAATCTACAATGAGCAGTTCTTC	CASSQGFSAGSIYNEQFF
-	TRBJ2-5	TRBV15	-	TGTGCCACCAGCAGGTTGGGGGGTCGAGAGACCCAGTACTTC	CATSRLGGRETQYF
TRBD1	TRBJ2-1	TRBV25-1	-	TGTGCCAGCAGAGACAGGGGAAGCTCCTACAATGAGCAGTTCTTC	CASRDRGSSYNEQFF
-	TRBJ2-5	TRBV4-1	-	TGCGCCAGCAGCCAAAATGGCGGGGGCTACCAAGAGACCCAGTACTTC	CASSQNGGGYQETQYF
-	TRBJ1-2	TRBV24-1	few	TGTGCCACCAGTGACCGCTATGGCTACACCTTC	CATSDRYGYTF